This T cell receptor beta chain stems from a study of blood T cell repertoires in COVID-19. About the research overall: In each case, the material was cDNA or gDNA derived from T cells, B-cell-depleted T cells, or PBMCs.

In the source study's methods: Amplification from reference gene primers served as the basis for estimated nucleated cell counts. Assay used: immunoSEQ multiplex PCR; TCRdb lists only in-frame clones, some missing. That table supplies the V and J calls and clone size; D and trimming were determined from the DNA. The sample shows some 670,000 clones, around 89% of them seen only once. V shed 0 bases and J shed 8 bases, with 11 bases lying between them. Germline V gene sequence: CDR1 SGHDT, CDR2 YYEEEE. This CDR3 has 14 residues. The chain has TRBV5-6 and TRBJ1-4; D might be TRBD1 (6 bases). Sequencing used peripheral blood. The sequence came from a woman aged 18-29 years with acute or convalescent COVID-19. CDR3 coding DNA: TGTGCCAGCAGCTTGGGACAGGTTTTAGAAAAACTGTTTTTT. This translates into CASSLGQVLEKLFF.